The present T cell receptor beta chain was sequenced within a study of blood T cells in healthy people across ages. Study observations and caveats: Total diversity from one million sequenced T cells was likely underestimated.

This clonotype came up a few times. Its antigen is unknown. Sample-barcoded 5' priming and a J-beta primer mix drove a second PCR of roughly 6 to 12 cycles. TCRdb reprocessed the 5' RACE reads with MiXCR, giving one entry per CDR3 protein. The sample has a few hundred thousand distinct CDR3 sequences; roughly half are singletons. The donors, all healthy, were Caucasians living in Russia, aged roughly 6 to 90. Every donor gave roughly 9.6 milliliters of peripheral blood. Specimen: blood. The TCR originated in a man aged 55 to 70 in good health.

Here the CDR3 reads CASSQSTGIPDTQYF. CDR3 nucleotide sequence: TGTGCCAGCAGCCAATCGACAGGGATACCAGATACGCAGTATTTT. The chain links TRBV4-2 to TRBJ2-3; 7 nucleotides align to TRBD1. Germline CDR1 and CDR2: LGHNA and YNFKEQ. This CDR3 region has 15 residues. V lost 2 bases, J lost 4 bases, and 6 bases stayed unmatched.